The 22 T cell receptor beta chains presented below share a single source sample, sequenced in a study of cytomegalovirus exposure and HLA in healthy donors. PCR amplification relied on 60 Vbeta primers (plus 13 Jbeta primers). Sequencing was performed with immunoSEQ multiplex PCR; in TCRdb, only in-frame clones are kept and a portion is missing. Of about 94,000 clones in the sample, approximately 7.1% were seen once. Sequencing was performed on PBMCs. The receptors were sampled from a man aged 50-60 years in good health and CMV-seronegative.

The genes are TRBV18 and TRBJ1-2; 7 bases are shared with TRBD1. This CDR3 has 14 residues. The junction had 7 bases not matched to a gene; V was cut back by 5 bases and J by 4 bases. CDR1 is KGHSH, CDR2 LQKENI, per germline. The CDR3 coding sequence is TGTGCCAGCTCATCCGGGGGACAGTCCTATGGCTACACCTTC. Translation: CASSSGGQSYGYTF.

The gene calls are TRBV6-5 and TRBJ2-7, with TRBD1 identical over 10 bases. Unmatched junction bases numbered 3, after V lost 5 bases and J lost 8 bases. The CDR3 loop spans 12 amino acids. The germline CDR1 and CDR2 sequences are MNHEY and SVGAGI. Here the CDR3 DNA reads TGTGCCAGCAGTCGGGACAGGGGAAAGCAGTACTTC. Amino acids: CASSRDRGKQYF.

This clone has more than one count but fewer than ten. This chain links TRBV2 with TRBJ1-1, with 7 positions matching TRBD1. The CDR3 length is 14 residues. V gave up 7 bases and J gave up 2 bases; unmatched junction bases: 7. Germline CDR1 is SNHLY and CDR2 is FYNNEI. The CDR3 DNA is TGTGCCAGCAAGTTGGGACAGCTAAACACTGAAGCTTTCTTT. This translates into CASKLGQLNTEAFF.

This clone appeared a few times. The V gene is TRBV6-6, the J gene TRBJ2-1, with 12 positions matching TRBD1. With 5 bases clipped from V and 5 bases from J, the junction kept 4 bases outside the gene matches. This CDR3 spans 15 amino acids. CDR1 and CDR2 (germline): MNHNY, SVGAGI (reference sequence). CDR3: CASSGTGGKNNEQFF. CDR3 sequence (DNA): TGTGCCAGCAGTGGGACAGGGGGCAAAAACAATGAGCAGTTCTTC.

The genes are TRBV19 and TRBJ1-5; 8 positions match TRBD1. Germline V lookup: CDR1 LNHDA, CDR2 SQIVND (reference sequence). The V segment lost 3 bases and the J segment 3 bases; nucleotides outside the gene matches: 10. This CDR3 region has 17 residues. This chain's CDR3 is CASSIIRGTGINQPQHF. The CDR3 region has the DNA TGTGCCAGTAGTATTATACGAGGGACAGGAATCAATCAGCCCCAGCATTTT.

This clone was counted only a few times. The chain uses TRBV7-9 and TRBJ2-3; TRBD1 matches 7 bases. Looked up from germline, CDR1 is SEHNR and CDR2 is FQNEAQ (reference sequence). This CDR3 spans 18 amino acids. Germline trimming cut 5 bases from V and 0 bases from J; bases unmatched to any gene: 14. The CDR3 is CASSPPRLGTASTDTQYF. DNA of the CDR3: TGTGCCAGCAGCCCTCCGAGGCTAGGGACAGCTAGCACAGATACGCAGTATTTT.

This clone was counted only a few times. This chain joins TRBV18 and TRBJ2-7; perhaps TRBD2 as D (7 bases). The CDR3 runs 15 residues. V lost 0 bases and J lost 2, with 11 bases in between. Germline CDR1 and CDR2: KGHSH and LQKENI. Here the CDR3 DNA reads TGTGCCAGCTCACCACCGGGGAGGGGGGCCTACGAGCAGTACTTC. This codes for CASSPPGRGAYEQYF.

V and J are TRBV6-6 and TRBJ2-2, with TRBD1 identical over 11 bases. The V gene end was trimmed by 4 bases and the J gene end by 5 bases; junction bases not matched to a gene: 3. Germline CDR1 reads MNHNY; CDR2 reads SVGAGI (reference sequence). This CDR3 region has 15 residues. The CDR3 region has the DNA TGTGCCAGCAGTTCCGGGACAGGGGGAACCGGGGAGCTGTTTTTT. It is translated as CASSSGTGGTGELFF.

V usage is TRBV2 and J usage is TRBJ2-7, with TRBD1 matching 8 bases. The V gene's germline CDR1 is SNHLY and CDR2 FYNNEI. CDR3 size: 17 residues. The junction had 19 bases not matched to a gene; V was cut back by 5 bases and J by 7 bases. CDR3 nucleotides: TGTGCCAGCAGTACGCAAACACCGGGACAGGTCCACCTGGAGCAGTACTTC. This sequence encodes CASSTQTPGQVHLEQYF.

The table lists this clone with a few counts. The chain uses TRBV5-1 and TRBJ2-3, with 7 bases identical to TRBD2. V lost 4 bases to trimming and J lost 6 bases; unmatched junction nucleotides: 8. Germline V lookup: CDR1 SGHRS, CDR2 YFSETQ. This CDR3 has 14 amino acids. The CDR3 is CASSLAEGRDTQYF. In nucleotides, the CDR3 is TGCGCCAGCAGCCTAGCGGAGGGCCGGGATACGCAGTATTTT.

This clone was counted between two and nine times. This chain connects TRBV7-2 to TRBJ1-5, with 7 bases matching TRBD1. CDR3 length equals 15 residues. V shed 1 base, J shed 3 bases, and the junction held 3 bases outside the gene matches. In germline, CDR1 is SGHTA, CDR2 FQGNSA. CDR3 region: CASSLVTGNNQPQHF. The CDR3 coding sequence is TGTGCCAGCAGCTTAGTGACAGGGAACAATCAGCCCCAGCATTTT.

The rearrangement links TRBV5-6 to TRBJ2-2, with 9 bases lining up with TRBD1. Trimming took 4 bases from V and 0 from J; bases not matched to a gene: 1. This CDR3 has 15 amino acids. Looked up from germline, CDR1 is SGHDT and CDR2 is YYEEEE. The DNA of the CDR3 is TGTGCCAGCAGCCGGGACAGGGCGAACACCGGGGAGCTGTTTTTT. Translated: CASSRDRANTGELFF. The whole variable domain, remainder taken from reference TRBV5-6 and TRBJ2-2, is DAGVTQSPTHLIKTRGQQVTLRCSPKSGHDTVSWYQQALGQGPQFIFQYYEEEERQRGNFPDRFSGHQFPNYSSELNVNALLLGDSALYLCASSRDRANTGELFFGEGSRLTVL.

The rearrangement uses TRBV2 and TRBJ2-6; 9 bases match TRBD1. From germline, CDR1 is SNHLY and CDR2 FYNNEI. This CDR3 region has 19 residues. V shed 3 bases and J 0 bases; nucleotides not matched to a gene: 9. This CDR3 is CASSDQAGTGSSGANVLTF. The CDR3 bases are TGTGCCAGCAGTGATCAAGCAGGGACAGGGAGCTCTGGGGCCAACGTCCTGACTTTC.

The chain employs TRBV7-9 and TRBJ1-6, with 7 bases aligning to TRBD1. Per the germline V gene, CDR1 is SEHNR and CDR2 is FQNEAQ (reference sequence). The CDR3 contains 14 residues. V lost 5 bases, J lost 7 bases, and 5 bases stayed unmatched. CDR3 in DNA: TGTGCCAGCAGCCCGGGACAGCCAAATTCACCCCTCCACTTT. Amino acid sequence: CASSPGQPNSPLHF.

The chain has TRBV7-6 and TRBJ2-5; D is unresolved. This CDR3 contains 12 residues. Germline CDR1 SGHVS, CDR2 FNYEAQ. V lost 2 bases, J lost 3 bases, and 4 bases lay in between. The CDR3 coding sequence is TGTGCCAGCAGCTTATTAGAAGAGACCCAGTACTTC. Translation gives CASSLLEETQYF.

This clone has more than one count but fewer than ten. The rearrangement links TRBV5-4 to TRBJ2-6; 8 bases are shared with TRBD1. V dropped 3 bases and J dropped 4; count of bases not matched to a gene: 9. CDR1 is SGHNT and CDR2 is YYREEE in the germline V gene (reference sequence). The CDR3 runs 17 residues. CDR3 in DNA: TGTGCCAGCAGCTCGCCCGGACAGGGAGCCGGGGCCAACGTCCTGACTTTC. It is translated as CASSSPGQGAGANVLTF.

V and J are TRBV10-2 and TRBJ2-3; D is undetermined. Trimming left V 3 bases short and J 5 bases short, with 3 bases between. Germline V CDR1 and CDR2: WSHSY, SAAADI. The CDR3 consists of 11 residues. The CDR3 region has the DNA TGCGCCAGCAGTGACATAGATACGCAGTATTTT. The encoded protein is CASSDIDTQYF.

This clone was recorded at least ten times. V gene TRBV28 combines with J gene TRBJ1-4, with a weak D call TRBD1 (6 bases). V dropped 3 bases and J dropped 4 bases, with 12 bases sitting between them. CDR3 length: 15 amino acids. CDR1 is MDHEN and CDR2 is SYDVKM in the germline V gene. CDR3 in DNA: TGTGCCAGCAGTTTGGCAGGGACACTTAATGAAAAACTGTTTTTT. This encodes CASSLAGTLNEKLFF.

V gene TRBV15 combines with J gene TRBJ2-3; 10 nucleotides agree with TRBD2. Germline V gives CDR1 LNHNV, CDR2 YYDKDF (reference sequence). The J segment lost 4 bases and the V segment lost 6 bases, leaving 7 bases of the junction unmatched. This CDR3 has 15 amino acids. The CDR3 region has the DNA TGTGCCACCAGAGAAGCGGGGGGGCACGCAGATACGCAGTATTTT. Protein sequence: CATREAGGHADTQYF.

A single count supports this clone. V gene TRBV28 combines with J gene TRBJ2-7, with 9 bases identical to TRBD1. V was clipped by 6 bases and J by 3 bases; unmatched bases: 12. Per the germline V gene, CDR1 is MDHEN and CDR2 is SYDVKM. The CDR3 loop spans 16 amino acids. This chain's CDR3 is CASSQGAPGQGYEQYF. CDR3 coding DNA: TGTGCCAGCAGCCAGGGCGCCCCGGGACAGGGCTACGAGCAGTACTTC.

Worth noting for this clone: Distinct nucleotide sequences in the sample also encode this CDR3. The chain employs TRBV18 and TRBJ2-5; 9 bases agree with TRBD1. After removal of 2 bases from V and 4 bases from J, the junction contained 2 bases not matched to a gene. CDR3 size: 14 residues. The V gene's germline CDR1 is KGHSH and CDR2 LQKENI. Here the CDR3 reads CASSPTGGGETQYF. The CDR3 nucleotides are TGTGCCAGCTCACCAACAGGGGGCGGAGAGACCCAGTACTTC. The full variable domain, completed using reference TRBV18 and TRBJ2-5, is NAGVMQNPRHLVRRRGQEARLRCSPMKGHSHVYWYRQLPEEGLKFMVYLQKENIIDESGMPKERFSAEFPKEGPSILRIQQVVRGDSAAYFCASSPTGGGETQYFGPGTRLLVL.

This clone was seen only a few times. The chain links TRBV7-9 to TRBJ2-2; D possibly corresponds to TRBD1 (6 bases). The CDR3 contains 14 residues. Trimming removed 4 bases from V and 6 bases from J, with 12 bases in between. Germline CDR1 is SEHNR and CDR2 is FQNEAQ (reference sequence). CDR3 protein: CASSYTGIAGELFF. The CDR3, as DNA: TGTGCCAGCAGCTACACAGGGATAGCCGGGGAGCTGTTTTTT.